A selection of T cell receptor beta chains follows, all from one sample in a study of glioma-infiltrating T cells after dendritic cell vaccination. Libraries were prepared by immunoSEQ multiplex PCR; TCRdb keeps only in-frame clonotypes and omits some of them. The sample has tens of thousands of clones; more than 65% are singletons. The sample here was blood, taken before dendritic cell vaccination. These receptors were taken from a human donor with glioblastoma. Both conserved end residues are part of each CDR3. The D gene is left open where the match is weak. Part of the rows lack a size; the others show once, few, many or a class for expanded clones.

CDR3: CATRLSGRTGELFF; DNA: TGTGCCACCCGCCTGAGCGGGAGAACCGGGGAGCTGTTTTTT; D: TRBD2; size: few; J: TRBJ2-2; V: TRBV27
CDR3: CASSPQRQGYYGYTF; DNA: TGTGCCAGCAGTCCACAAAGACAGGGCTACTATGGCTACACCTTC; D: TRBD1; size: few; J: TRBJ1-2; V: TRBV27
CDR3: CASSFSGIGTDTQYF; DNA: TGTGCCAGCAGCTTCAGCGGGATCGGCACAGATACGCAGTATTTT; D: TRBD2; size: .; J: TRBJ2-3; V: TRBV7-9
CDR3: CASSDQGHRLGSEQYF; DNA: TGTGCCAGCAGTGACCAGGGACACCGACTTGGAAGCGAGCAGTACTTC; D: .; size: .; J: TRBJ2-7; V: TRBV6-1
CDR3: CATRAGGTDTQYF; DNA: TGTGCCACCCGAGCGGGAGGCACAGATACGCAGTATTTT; D: TRBD2; size: .; J: TRBJ2-3; V: TRBV5-4
CDR3: CASSFWSGGPGDEQFF; DNA: TGTGCCAGCAGCTTTTGGTCGGGAGGGCCGGGTGATGAGCAGTTCTTC; D: TRBD2; size: few; J: TRBJ2-1; V: TRBV7-9
CDR3: CASSHLAGGRGGELFF; DNA: TGCGCCAGCAGCCACCTAGCGGGAGGCCGAGGCGGGGAGCTGTTTTTT; D: TRBD2; size: .; J: TRBJ2-2; V: TRBV4-1
CDR3: CASSFATSSYNEQFF; DNA: TGCGCCAGCAGCTTTGCCACAAGCTCCTACAATGAGCAGTTCTTC; D: .; size: .; J: TRBJ2-1; V: TRBV5-1
CDR3: CASSQGARSETQYF; DNA: TGTGCCAGCAGCCAAGGGGCCCGGTCCGAGACCCAGTACTTC; D: .; size: .; J: TRBJ2-5; V: TRBV14
CDR3: CSVDGGHEQFF; DNA: TGCAGCGTTGACGGAGGGCATGAGCAGTTCTTC; D: .; size: .; J: TRBJ2-1; V: TRBV29-1
CDR3: CAWGPGQMNSPLHF; DNA: TGTGCCTGGGGTCCCGGACAGATGAATTCCCCCCTCCACTTT; D: .; size: .; J: TRBJ1-6; V: TRBV30
CDR3: CASSLEDRGHYEQYF; DNA: TGTGCCAGCAGCTTAGAGGACAGGGGGCATTACGAGCAGTACTTC; D: TRBD1; size: .; J: TRBJ2-7; V: TRBV7-2
CDR3: CASSAQNEQYF; DNA: TGTGCCAGCAGCGCGCAAAACGAGCAGTACTTC; D: .; size: .; J: TRBJ2-7; V: TRBV7-9
CDR3: CASSLLAGADTQYF; DNA: TGTGCCAGCAGTTTACTAGCGGGAGCAGATACGCAGTATTTT; D: TRBD2; size: .; J: TRBJ2-3; V: TRBV27
CDR3: CASSSLAGPGNEQFF; DNA: TGTGCCAGCAGCTCACTAGCGGGACCGGGGAATGAGCAGTTCTTC; D: TRBD2; size: .; J: TRBJ2-1; V: TRBV7-9
CDR3: CASSVETGSLTDTQYF; DNA: TGCGCCAGCAGCGTGGAGACAGGGTCGTTAACAGATACGCAGTATTTT; D: TRBD1; size: .; J: TRBJ2-3; V: TRBV5-1
CDR3: CASSERLAGGGSYNEQFF; DNA: TGTGCCAGCAGTGAAAGACTAGCGGGAGGGGGCTCCTACAATGAGCAGTTCTTC; D: TRBD2; size: .; J: TRBJ2-1; V: TRBV2
CDR3: CASSLKLADTDTQYF; DNA: TGTGCCAGCAGCTTAAAATTGGCGGACACAGATACGCAGTATTTT; D: .; size: .; J: TRBJ2-3; V: TRBV7-8
CDR3: CASSLSGQGGPSPLHF; DNA: TGTGCCAGCAGCCTCAGTGGTCAGGGAGGTCCCTCACCCCTCCACTTT; D: .; size: .; J: TRBJ1-6; V: TRBV7-8
CDR3: CASSYRTGSYEQYF; DNA: TGTGCCAGCAGTTACCGGACAGGGTCCTACGAGCAGTACTTC; D: TRBD1; size: few; J: TRBJ2-7; V: TRBV6-6
CDR3: CASSSPAPSGYGYTF; DNA: TGTGCCAGCAGTTCTCCGGCCCCAAGCGGCTATGGCTACACCTTC; D: .; size: once; J: TRBJ1-2; V: TRBV28
CDR3: CAISRMTSGMSGNEQFF; DNA: TGTGCCATCAGTAGAATGACTAGCGGGATGAGTGGCAATGAGCAGTTCTTC; D: TRBD2; size: .; J: TRBJ2-1; V: TRBV10-3
CDR3: CASSPAQVLNTEAFF; DNA: TGTGCCAGCTCACCCGCGCAGGTCCTGAACACTGAAGCTTTCTTT; D: .; size: .; J: TRBJ1-1; V: TRBV18
CDR3: CASSITRSYEQYF; DNA: TGTGCCAGTAGTATAACACGTTCCTACGAGCAGTACTTC; D: .; size: .; J: TRBJ2-7; V: TRBV19
CDR3: CASSISGADGYTF; DNA: TGTGCCAGCAGTATTTCAGGGGCCGATGGCTACACCTTC; D: .; size: once; J: TRBJ1-2; V: TRBV6-5
CDR3: CASSEGTSGSNEQFF; DNA: TGTGCCAGCAGTGAAGGGACTAGCGGGAGCAATGAGCAGTTCTTC; D: TRBD2; size: .; J: TRBJ2-1; V: TRBV6-1
CDR3: CASSSGTGYYEQYF; DNA: TGTGCCAGCAGCTCCGGGACAGGGTATTACGAGCAGTACTTC; D: TRBD1; size: once; J: TRBJ2-7; V: TRBV7-9
CDR3: CASSFQGQGYEKLFF; DNA: TGTGCCAGCAGTTTTCAGGGACAGGGGTATGAAAAACTGTTTTTT; D: TRBD1; size: .; J: TRBJ1-4; V: TRBV27
CDR3: CASSEIAGVTDTQYF; DNA: TGTGCCAGCAGTGAAATAGCGGGAGTCACAGATACGCAGTATTTT; D: TRBD2; size: few; J: TRBJ2-3; V: TRBV6-4
CDR3: CASSFRVTADTQYF; DNA: TGTGCCAGCAGCTTCAGGGTTACCGCAGATACGCAGTATTTT; D: .; size: few; J: TRBJ2-3; V: TRBV5-4